These T cell receptor beta chains were read from a single sample in a study of response to subunit inactivated influenza vaccine. TCRdb independently ran MiXCR on the RT-PCR reads; one entry per CDR3 protein. The sample lists a few hundred thousand distinct CDR3 sequences, roughly a fifth occurring once. The sequencing here drew on PBMCs from blood, taken 21 months after vaccination. Every receptor here comes from a man aged 50 to 69 who received an inactivated influenza vaccine. The CDR3 runs from the conserved cysteine through the conserved F or W. The order of the fields is D gene, J gene, V gene, clone size, CDR3 DNA, CDR3 protein. A D gene is named only where the DNA matches it firmly. Clone size is not always given. Where it is, it says once, few, many or a class for expanded clones.

TRBD1 TRBJ2-5 TRBV6-2/TRBV6-3 once TGTGCCAGCAGCCCTGGACAGGGGAGAGGAGAGACCCAGTACTTC CASSPGQGRGETQYF
TRBD1 TRBJ1-6 TRBV28 - TGTGCCAGCAGACCGGGACAGGCTTTTGCACCCCTCCACTTT CASRPGQAFAPLHF
- TRBJ1-1 TRBV18 - TGTGCCAGCTCACCCGGACAAAAGGGGAGGTCTTTCTTT CASSPGQKGRSFF
- TRBJ1-4 TRBV5-1 few TGCGCCAGCAGCCCGCAAGACAGTAATGAAAAACTGTTTTTT CASSPQDSNEKLFF
- TRBJ1-4 TRBV7-9 - TGTGCCAGCAGCCCCAGTAGTACAACTAATGAAAAACTGTTTTTT CASSPSSTTNEKLFF
- TRBJ2-1 TRBV11-2 few TGTGCCAGCAGCTTGAGGGCTTACAATGAGCAGTTCTTC CASSLRAYNEQFF
TRBD2 TRBJ2-5 TRBV20-1 few TGCAGTGCCACGGGACTAGCGGGGTCCCAAGAGACCCAGTACTTC CSATGLAGSQETQYF
- TRBJ2-4 TRBV18 few TGTGCCAGCTCACCAAAGACAGGAAAAAACATTCAGTACTTC CASSPKTGKNIQYF
TRBD1 TRBJ1-2 TRBV4-3 - TGCGCCAGCAGCCAAGTTCACAGGGGTGGCTATGGCTACACCTTC CASSQVHRGGYGYTF
- TRBJ1-4 TRBV12-3/TRBV12-4 - TGTGCCAGCAGTTTTTTCGACAGAATTAATGAAAAACTGTTTTTT CASSFFDRINEKLFF
TRBD2 TRBJ2-3 TRBV4-2 - TGTGCCAGCAGGCGGACTAGCGGGACAAGCACAGATACGCAGTATTTT CASRRTSGTSTDTQYF
TRBD1 TRBJ1-5 TRBV28 - TGTGCCAGCAGGGCCGGGACAGGATGGAATCAGCCCCAGCATTTT CASRAGTGWNQPQHF